This note documents a single TCR beta chain sequence. This sample is part of a study of blood T cell repertoires in COVID-19. V gave up 5 bases and J gave up 0 bases; unmatched junction bases: 4. Germline V gene sequence: CDR1 SGHTA, CDR2 FQGTGA. CDR3 size: 16 residues. In the original analysis: Amplification from reference gene primers served as the basis for estimated nucleated cell counts. Sequencing used immunoSEQ multiplex PCR; TCRdb keeps in-frame clones, though not all of them. V and J calls and clone size come straight from that table; D and trimming were deduced from the DNA. The repertoire consists of 70,000 to 100,000 clones, with around 88% occurring once and the leading ten covering around 1.3%.

The sequenced sample consisted of peripheral blood. The TCR was taken from a man older than 75 with active or convalescent COVID-19. This sequence joins TRBV7-3 and TRBJ2-6, with 7 bases aligning to TRBD1. The chain's CDR3 is CASSKGTASGANVLTF. CDR3 DNA: TGTGCCAGCAGCAAAGGGACAGCCTCTGGGGCCAACGTCCTGACTTTC.